What follows are 30 T cell receptor beta chains derived from one specimen sequenced in a study of blood T cell repertoires in COVID-19. Measured with immunoSEQ multiplex PCR; TCRdb has only the in-frame clones, and not every one. The profile shows about 32,000 clones, around 86% of them singletons. Material: peripheral blood. These receptors came from a man aged 55 to 70 with active COVID-19.

This rearrangement joins TRBV6-5 to TRBJ1-1, with D tentatively TRBD1 (5 bases). The length of the CDR3 is 14 residues. Per the germline V gene, CDR1 is MNHEY and CDR2 is SVGAGI. V lost 6 bases and J 6 bases, leaving 17 bases between the germline ends. Written as DNA, the CDR3 is TGTGCCAGCAGCTTCACTGAGGCAGGGCCTGAAGCTTTCTTT. Translated, it gives CASSFTEAGPEAFF.

The CDR3 region is CASSRQGAYEQYF. Written as DNA, the CDR3 is TGTGCCAGTAGCAGACAGGGGGCTTACGAGCAGTACTTC. The V and J genes are TRBV19 and TRBJ2-7, with TRBD1 matching over 10 bases. The CDR3 is made up of 13 amino acids. V gave up 6 bases and J gave up 4 bases; unmatched junction bases: 3. From germline, CDR1 is LNHDA and CDR2 SQIVND (reference sequence). The complete variable domain, with remaining parts taken from reference TRBV19 and TRBJ2-7, reads DGGITQSPKYLFRKEGQNVTLSCEQNLNHDAMYWYRQDPGQGLRLIYYSQIVNDFQKGDIAEGYSVSREKKESFPLTVTSAQKNPTAFYLCASSRQGAYEQYFGPGTRLTVT.

The chain employs TRBV7-9 and TRBJ1-1, with 10 bases that match TRBD1. The CDR3 loop spans 13 amino acids. Germline-derived CDR1 and CDR2 are SEHNR and FQNEAQ (reference sequence). J was trimmed by 6 bases and V by 5 bases; bases with no gene match: 3. CDR3 residues: CASSRGTGAEAFF. The CDR3 DNA follows: TGTGCCAGCAGCAGAGGGACAGGGGCTGAAGCTTTCTTT.

The chain couples TRBV7-9 to TRBJ1-2, with 7 bases that match TRBD1. Germline loops: CDR1 SEHNR, CDR2 FQNEAQ (reference sequence). V gave up 3 bases and J gave up 6 bases; unmatched junction bases: 10. CDR3 length: 15 amino acids. CDR3 nucleotide sequence: TGTGCCAGCAGCTTGGATGCTCAGGGGGTCCATGGCTACACCTTC. It translates to CASSLDAQGVHGYTF.

This clone appeared a single time. This sequence joins TRBV7-9 and TRBJ2-7, with D unclear. There are 14 residues in the CDR3. Germline values: CDR1 SEHNR, CDR2 FQNEAQ (reference sequence). The V end lost 0 bases, the J end lost 9 bases, and 15 bases lay between the germline ends. CDR3 region: CASSLAGRTDGQYF. In nucleotides, the CDR3 is TGTGCCAGCAGCTTAGCCGGCCGAACAGACGGGCAGTACTTC.

The rearrangement links TRBV7-8 to TRBJ2-1; TRBD2 matches 7 bases. The CDR3 length is 12 residues. With V trimmed by 1 base and J by 12 bases, 3 bases remained unmatched. From germline, CDR1 is SGHVS and CDR2 FQNEAQ. The CDR3: CASSLVTGGQFF. In DNA, the CDR3 is TGTGCCAGCAGCTTAGTGACGGGGGGGCAGTTCTTC.

The chain uses TRBV5-1 and TRBJ2-3, with 7 bases lining up with TRBD2. The V gene end was trimmed by 1 base and the J gene end by 4 bases; junction bases not matched to a gene: 6. The CDR3 is 15 amino acids. Germline assignment: CDR1 SGHRS and CDR2 YFSETQ. CDR3 nucleotide sequence: TGCGCCAGCAGCTTGCGGTCTAGCGGAGCAGATACGCAGTATTTT. Protein product: CASSLRSSGADTQYF.

In its sample, this clone was seen a few times. The chain employs TRBV7-2 and TRBJ1-5, with D possibly being TRBD1 (6 bases). Germline lookup yields CDR1 SGHTA and CDR2 FQGNSA. V gave up 5 bases and J gave up 9 bases, with 17 bases separating them. The CDR3 loop spans 14 amino acids. The CDR3 loop reads CASSRAAGAGPQHF. The CDR3 DNA follows: TGTGCCAGCAGCCGCGCGGCAGGGGCCGGGCCCCAGCATTTT.

This chain links TRBV13 with TRBJ2-5; perhaps TRBD2 as D (6 bases). Germline V lookup: CDR1 PRHDT, CDR2 FYEKMQ (reference sequence). V dropped 0 bases and J dropped 2 bases, with 13 bases sitting between them. The CDR3 covers 16 residues. The CDR3 nucleotides are TGTGCCAGCAGCTTAGGAGTCAGGGCGGGGCAAGAGACCCAGTACTTC. Its protein product is CASSLGVRAGQETQYF.

This chain links TRBV3-1 (or the pseudogene TRBV3-2) with TRBJ2-7, with 12 bases that match TRBD2. V dropped 1 base and J dropped 6; count of bases not matched to a gene: 4. Per the germline V gene, CDR1 is LGHDT and CDR2 is YNNKEL (reference sequence). This CDR3 is 15 amino acids long. The CDR3 is CASSQVTSGSFEQYF. For the CDR3, the DNA is TGTGCCAGCAGCCAAGTGACTAGCGGGAGCTTCGAGCAGTACTTC.

The genes are TRBV4-3 and TRBJ2-5; 15 nucleotides line up with TRBD2. Germline lookup yields CDR1 LGHNA and CDR2 YSLEER. The CDR3 covers 15 residues. Unmatched junction bases numbered 6, after V lost 8 bases and J lost 5 bases. For the CDR3, the DNA is TGCGCCAGCTCCCCCGGGACTAGCGGGAGGGAGACCCAGTACTTC. As protein: CASSPGTSGRETQYF.

J is TRBJ2-7 and V is TRBV5-6; D is unresolved. CDR1 and CDR2 from the germline V gene are SGHDT and YYEEEE. The V end was cut by 4 bases, the J end by 4 bases, with 6 bases between. The CDR3 runs to 11 residues. The CDR3 here is CASSVSYEQYF. The DNA of the CDR3 is TGTGCCAGCAGCGTTTCGTACGAGCAGTACTTC.

The chain recombines TRBV5-1 with TRBJ2-5, with 9 bases matching TRBD1. This CDR3 has 13 residues. V was pared by 5 bases and J by 2 bases, with 1 base of the junction left unmatched. CDR1 SGHRS and CDR2 YFSETQ come from the germline V gene. As DNA, the CDR3 is TGCGCCAGCAGAGGGACAGGGCAAGAGACCCAGTACTTC. Encoded protein: CASRGTGQETQYF. Full variable domain (outside the CDR3, taken from reference TRBV5-1 and TRBJ2-5): KAGVTQTPRYLIKTRGQQVTLSCSPISGHRSVSWYQQTPGQGLQFLFEYFSETQRNKGNFPGRFSGRQFSNSRSEMNVSTLELGDSALYLCASRGTGQETQYFGPGTRLLVL.

The rearrangement links TRBV7-2 to TRBJ1-2, with 8 bases fitting TRBD1. The CDR3 contains 17 residues. Germline assignment: CDR1 SGHTA and CDR2 FQGNSA. V trimming: 5 bases; J trimming: 3 bases; junction bases outside the gene matches: 14. The CDR3 protein is CASSVTHVTGGYYGYTF. The DNA of the CDR3 is TGTGCCAGCAGCGTAACGCACGTAACAGGGGGTTACTATGGCTACACCTTC.

The chain couples TRBV19 to TRBJ1-6; D is possibly TRBD1 (6 bases). Trimming stripped 10 bases from V and 8 bases from J, with 15 bases between. Germline CDR1 and CDR2: LNHDA and SQIVND (reference sequence). The CDR3 consists of 13 residues. In DNA form, the CDR3 reads TGTGCCACTGGGACAAGGGGTGATTCACCCCTCCACTTT. As protein: CATGTRGDSPLHF.

The chain carries TRBV6-5 and TRBJ2-2; no reliable D call. In germline, CDR1 is MNHEY, CDR2 SVGAGI. V dropped 6 bases and J dropped 8 bases, with 10 bases sitting between them. The CDR3 has 12 residues. The CDR3 DNA follows: TGTGCCAGCAGCCGGTCAAAAGGGGAGCTGTTTTTT. Its translation is CASSRSKGELFF.

The chain combines TRBV29-1 with TRBJ2-3; TRBD1 matches at 7 bases. This CDR3 has 15 residues. Germline V gene lookup returns CDR1 SQVTM and CDR2 ANQGSEA. With 5 bases clipped from V and 0 bases from J, the junction kept 8 bases outside the gene matches. CDR3 nucleotide sequence: TGCAGCGTTCAACAGGGGACCGCTAGCACAGATACGCAGTATTTT. Translation: CSVQQGTASTDTQYF.

This sequence joins TRBV29-1 and TRBJ1-1, with D tentatively TRBD1 (5 bases). Trimming stripped 7 bases from V and 3 bases from J, with 15 bases between. Per the germline V gene, CDR1 is SQVTM and CDR2 is ANQGSEA. CDR3 length: 13 amino acids. The CDR3 loop is CSARMGGDTEAFF. In nucleotides, the CDR3 is TGCAGCGCCCGAATGGGGGGAGACACTGAAGCTTTCTTT.

J is TRBJ2-2 and V is TRBV7-9; 12 bases line up with TRBD2. V shed 4 bases, J shed 2 bases, and the junction held 8 bases outside the gene matches. There are 18 residues in the CDR3. The V gene's germline CDR1 is SEHNR and CDR2 FQNEAQ (reference sequence). The CDR3 nucleotides are TGTGCCAGCAGCTCGCGACTAGCGGGGGACCTAAACACCGGGGAGCTGTTTTTT. Translation gives CASSSRLAGDLNTGELFF.

The CDR3 coding sequence is TGTGCCAGCAGCTTACGTAGGGGGCCGAACACTGAAGCTTTCTTT. Amino acid sequence: CASSLRRGPNTEAFF. This chain links TRBV7-2 with TRBJ1-1; 7 bases agree with TRBD1. CDR1 is SGHTA and CDR2 is FQGNSA in the germline V gene. J gave up 1 base and V 2 bases, and 4 bases lay outside the gene matches. This CDR3 has 15 residues. Complete variable domain (other parts from reference TRBV7-2 and TRBJ1-1): GAGVSQSPSNKVTEKGKDVELRCDPISGHTALYWYRQSLGQGLEFLIYFQGNSAPDKSGLPSDRFSAERTGGSVSTLTIQRTQQEDSAVYLCASSLRRGPNTEAFFGQGTRLTVV.

The chain couples TRBV5-1 to TRBJ2-2; 9 positions agree with TRBD1. The CDR3 extends over 20 amino acids. With 0 bases clipped from V and 0 bases from J, the junction kept 12 bases outside the gene matches. Germline CDR1 is SGHRS and CDR2 is YFSETQ. CDR3 sequence: CASSLVHSGTGYSNTGELFF. The CDR3 nucleotides are TGCGCCAGCAGCTTGGTCCATTCCGGGACAGGGTACTCGAACACCGGGGAGCTGTTTTTT.

The table lists this clone with a few counts. This chain links TRBV6-5 with TRBJ2-1; possible D gene TRBD2, 5 bases. Germline lookup yields CDR1 MNHEY and CDR2 SVGAGI. Deletions cut 4 bases from V and 9 bases from J, with 13 bases between. The CDR3 is made up of 13 amino acids. CDR3 region: CASSFHARGEQFF. The CDR3 region has the DNA TGTGCCAGCAGTTTTCACGCCCGGGGTGAGCAGTTCTTC.

The chain couples TRBV10-3 to TRBJ1-1, with TRBD1 identical over 7 bases. CDR1 and CDR2 from the germline V gene are ENHRY and SYGVKD. The CDR3 is made up of 12 amino acids. The junction had 2 bases not matched to a gene; V was cut back by 2 bases and J by 8 bases. The CDR3 here is CAISEAGGEAFF. CDR3 sequence (DNA): TGTGCCATCAGTGAGGCAGGGGGGGAAGCTTTCTTT.

In DNA form, the CDR3 reads TGTGCTAGTGGTTTGGTCGGGAATTCACCCCTCCACTTT. Translating gives CASGLVGNSPLHF. The chain links TRBV12-5 to TRBJ1-6; unclear D gene. This CDR3 region has 13 residues. The V end lost 0 bases, the J end lost 7 bases, and 4 bases lay between the germline ends. Per the germline V gene, CDR1 is LGHNT and CDR2 is FRNRAP. Full variable domain (missing parts from reference TRBV12-5 and TRBJ1-6): DARVTQTPRHKVTEMGQEVTMRCQPILGHNTVFWYRQTMMQGLELLAYFRNRAPLDDSGMPKDRFSAEMPDATLATLKIQPSEPRDSAVYFCASGLVGNSPLHFGNGTRLTVT.

The table lists this clone with a count of one. This sequence joins TRBV11-2 and TRBJ2-7; D might be TRBD1 (5 bases). The V gene lost 3 bases and the J gene lost 2 bases, with 17 bases spanning the gap. This CDR3 region has 16 residues. Germline loops: CDR1 SGHAT, CDR2 FQNNGV. The CDR3 DNA is TGTGCCAGCAGCTTTTGGGCAGGGCATCCAACCTACGAGCAGTACTTC. It yields the protein CASSFWAGHPTYEQYF. The variable domain in full, completed from reference TRBV11-2 and TRBJ2-7, reads EAGVAQSPRYKIIEKRQSVAFWCNPISGHATLYWYQQILGQGPKLLIQFQNNGVVDDSQLPKDRFSAERLKGVDSTLKIQPAKLEDSAVYLCASSFWAGHPTYEQYFGPGTRLTVT.

The rearrangement joins TRBV10-3 to TRBJ2-2; 7 nucleotides align to TRBD1. CDR1 and CDR2 (germline): ENHRY, SYGVKD. The CDR3 loop spans 14 amino acids. V shed 0 bases, J shed 8 bases, and the junction held 3 bases outside the gene matches. The CDR3 region is CAISESGQPGELFF. Written as DNA, the CDR3 is TGTGCCATCAGTGAGTCGGGACAGCCAGGGGAGCTGTTTTTT.

V usage is TRBV6-5 and J usage is TRBJ2-3; D remains ambiguous. Germline CDR1 is MNHEY and CDR2 is SVGAGI. This CDR3 is 13 amino acids long. The germline V and J ends were trimmed by 6 bases and 0 bases, with 7 bases remaining between them. The CDR3 protein is CASSSPSTDTQYF. CDR3 bases: TGTGCCAGCAGCTCCCCTAGCACAGATACGCAGTATTTT.

The chain carries TRBV29-1 and TRBJ2-7, with 8 bases lining up with TRBD2. The V gene's germline CDR1 is SQVTM and CDR2 ANQGSEA. The J segment lost 7 bases and the V segment lost 1 base, leaving 3 bases of the junction unmatched. The CDR3 is 12 amino acids. As DNA, the CDR3 is TGCAGCGTTGAAGGAGTAGCGGGGGAGCAGTACTTC. Translation: CSVEGVAGEQYF.

This rearrangement joins TRBV12-5 to TRBJ2-1; D is perhaps TRBD2 (7 bases). Germline V lookup: CDR1 LGHNT, CDR2 FRNRAP. Trimming took off 1 base at V and 0 bases at J, with 10 bases between the two ends. The CDR3 covers 16 residues. CDR3 protein: CASGLEGGSSYNEQFF. DNA of the CDR3: TGTGCTAGTGGTTTGGAGGGGGGGAGCTCCTACAATGAGCAGTTCTTC.

This sequence joins TRBV3-1 (or the pseudogene TRBV3-2) and TRBJ2-3; 9 bases fit TRBD2. Germline values: CDR1 LGHDT, CDR2 YNNKEL (reference sequence). V was clipped by 2 bases and J by 5 bases; unmatched bases: 11. The CDR3 totals 17 residues. CDR3 sequence (DNA): TGTGCCAGCAGCCAACGCGGTGGTAGCGGGAGTATAGATACGCAGTATTTT. Translation gives CASSQRGGSGSIDTQYF.